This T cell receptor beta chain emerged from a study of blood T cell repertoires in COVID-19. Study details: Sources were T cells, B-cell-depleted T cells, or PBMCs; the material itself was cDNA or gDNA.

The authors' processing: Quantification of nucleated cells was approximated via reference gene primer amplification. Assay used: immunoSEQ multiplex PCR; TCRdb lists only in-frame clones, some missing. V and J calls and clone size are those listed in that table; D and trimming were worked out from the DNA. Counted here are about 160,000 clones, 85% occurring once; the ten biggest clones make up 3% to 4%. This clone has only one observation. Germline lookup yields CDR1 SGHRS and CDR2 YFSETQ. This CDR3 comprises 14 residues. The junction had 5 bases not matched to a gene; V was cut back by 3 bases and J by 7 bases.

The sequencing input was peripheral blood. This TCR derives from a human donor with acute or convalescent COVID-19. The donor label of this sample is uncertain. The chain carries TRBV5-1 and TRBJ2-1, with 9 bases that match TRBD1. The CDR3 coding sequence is TGCGCCAGCAGCTCGGGGACAGGGAAGAATGAGCAGTTCTTC. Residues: CASSSGTGKNEQFF.